The 13 T cell receptor beta chains reported below all come from one sample, sequenced in a study of monozygotic twins with inflammatory bowel disease. TCRdb re-analyzed the 5' RACE reads; it lists each CDR3 protein once, without DNA. The sample's table shows around 210,000 distinct CDR3 sequences. Sequenced material: blood. All receptors derive from a human donor with ulcerative colitis or Crohn's disease, or a healthy co-twin of an affected twin (not recorded which).

The gene calls are TRBV19 and TRBJ2-2; TCRdb indicates TRBD2, and absent DNA this call remains unverified. The CDR3 contains 15 residues. The germline V gene has CDR1 LNHDA and CDR2 SQIVND (reference sequence). The CDR3 region is CASGGSGIYTGELFF.

V gene TRBV5-1 combines with J gene TRBJ1-1; TCRdb proposes TRBD1, but this gene call is untestable without DNA. Per the germline V gene, CDR1 is SGHRS and CDR2 is YFSETQ. The CDR3 sequence is 14 residues long. CDR3 sequence: CASSLKTQGTEAFF.

V and J are TRBV7-6 and TRBJ2-2; TCRdb proposes TRBD1, but this gene call is untestable without DNA. The CDR3 runs 15 residues. The germline V gene has CDR1 SGHVS and CDR2 FNYEAQ. Here the CDR3 reads CASSRQGTSPGELFF.

The J gene is TRBJ1-3, the V gene TRBV6-5; with no DNA, the TCRdb D assignment of TRBD1 cannot be verified. Germline V gene lookup returns CDR1 MNHEY and CDR2 SVGAGI. This CDR3 has 17 amino acids. Here the CDR3 reads CASSYLPSPGSGNTIYF.

The J gene is TRBJ2-7, the V gene TRBV20-1; TCRdb's D call, TRBD2, is unchecked because there is no DNA. The germline gives CDR1 DFQATT, CDR2 SNEGSKA (reference sequence). The CDR3 has 14 residues. CDR3 in amino acids: CSARSTSGAYEQYF.

This chain uses TRBV18 with TRBJ2-1; the TCRdb call, TRBD1, lacks DNA for checking. CDR3 length: 16 residues. Germline CDR1 KGHSH, CDR2 LQKENI. The chain's CDR3 is CASSPINRGRDNEQFF.

The chain uses TRBV28 and TRBJ2-7; TCRdb indicates TRBD1, and absent DNA this call remains unverified. This CDR3 has 14 residues. The germline gives CDR1 MDHEN, CDR2 SYDVKM. CDR3 loop: CASSSIGQAHEQYF.

The CDR3 here is CASSFNRAQPQHF. The gene calls are TRBV27 and TRBJ1-5; TCRdb names TRBD1, which stays unverified in the absence of DNA. There are 13 residues in the CDR3. Germline V gene data show CDR1 as MNHEY and CDR2 as SMNVEV (reference sequence).

The chain couples TRBV5-1 to TRBJ2-3; TCRdb outputs TRBD1, but without DNA this stays unchecked. Germline CDR1 and CDR2: SGHRS and YFSETQ. The CDR3 has 16 residues. CDR3: CASSFEGQGHPDTQYF.

The rearrangement links TRBV18 to TRBJ1-5. There are 13 residues in the CDR3. Germline V gene data show CDR1 as KGHSH and CDR2 as LQKENI. CDR3 sequence: CASSPEYNQPQHF.

The chain recombines TRBV12-3 or TRBV12-4 with TRBJ1-1. CDR3 length equals 12 residues. Here the CDR3 reads CASSSWSTEAFF.

The CDR3 protein is CAISVSGLAANPYEQYF. The chain combines TRBV10-3 with TRBJ2-7; the D gene TCRdb calls, TRBD2, cannot be checked with no DNA. The CDR3 is 17 residues long. The germline V gene has CDR1 ENHRY and CDR2 SYGVKD.

The chain joins TRBV5-1 to TRBJ1-1; no DNA is available, so the TRBD1 call from TCRdb remains unchecked. The CDR3 is 15 amino acids. Per germline, CDR1 SGHRS and CDR2 YFSETQ. CDR3 sequence reads: CASSLGGTGMAEAFF.